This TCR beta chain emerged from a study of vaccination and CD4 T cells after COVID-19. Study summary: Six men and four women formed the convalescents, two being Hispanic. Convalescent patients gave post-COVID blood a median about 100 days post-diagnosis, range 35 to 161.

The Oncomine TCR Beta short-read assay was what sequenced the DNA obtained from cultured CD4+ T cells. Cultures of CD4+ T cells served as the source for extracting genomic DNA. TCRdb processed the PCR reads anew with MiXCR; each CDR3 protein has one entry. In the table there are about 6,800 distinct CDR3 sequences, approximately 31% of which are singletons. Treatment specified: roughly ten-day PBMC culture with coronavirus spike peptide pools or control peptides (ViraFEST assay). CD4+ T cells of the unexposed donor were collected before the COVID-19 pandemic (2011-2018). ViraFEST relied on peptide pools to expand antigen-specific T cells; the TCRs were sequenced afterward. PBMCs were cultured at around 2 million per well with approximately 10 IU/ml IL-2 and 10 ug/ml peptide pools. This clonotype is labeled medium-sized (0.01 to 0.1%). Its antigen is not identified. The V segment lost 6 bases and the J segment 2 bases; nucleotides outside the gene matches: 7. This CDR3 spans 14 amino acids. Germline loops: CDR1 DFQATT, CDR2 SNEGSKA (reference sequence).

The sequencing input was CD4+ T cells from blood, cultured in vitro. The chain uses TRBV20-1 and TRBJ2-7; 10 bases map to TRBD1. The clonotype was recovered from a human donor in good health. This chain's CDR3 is CSARDRGPPYEQYF. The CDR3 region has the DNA TGCAGTGCCCGGGACAGGGGACCACCCTACGAGCAGTACTTC.